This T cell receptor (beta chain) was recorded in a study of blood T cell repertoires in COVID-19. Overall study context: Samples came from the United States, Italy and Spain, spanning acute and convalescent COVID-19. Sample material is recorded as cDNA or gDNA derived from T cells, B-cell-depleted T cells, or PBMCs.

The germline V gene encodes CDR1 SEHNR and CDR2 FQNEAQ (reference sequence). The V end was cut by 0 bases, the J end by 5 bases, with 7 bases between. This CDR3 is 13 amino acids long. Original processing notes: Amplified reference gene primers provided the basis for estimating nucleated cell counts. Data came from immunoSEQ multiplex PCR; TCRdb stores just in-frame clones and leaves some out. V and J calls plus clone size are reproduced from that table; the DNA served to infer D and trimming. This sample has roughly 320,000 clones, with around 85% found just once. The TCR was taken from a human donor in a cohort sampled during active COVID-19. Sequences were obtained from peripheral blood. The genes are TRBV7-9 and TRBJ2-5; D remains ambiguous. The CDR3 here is CASSLAVGETQYF. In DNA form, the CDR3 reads TGTGCCAGCAGCTTAGCGGTCGGGGAGACCCAGTACTTC. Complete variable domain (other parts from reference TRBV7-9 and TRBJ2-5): DTGVSQNPRHKITKRGQNVTFRCDPISEHNRLYWYRQTLGQGPEFLTYFQNEAQLEKSRLLSDRFSAERPKGSFSTLEIQRTEQGDSAMYLCASSLAVGETQYFGPGTRLLVL.